This TCR beta chain was sequenced in a study of post-analysis software for immune sequencing data (dated by TCRdb to the mid-2010s). A note on the overall study: Disease courses on record covered relapsing-remitting, secondary progressive and progressive-relapsing multiple sclerosis, though some patients had no subtype annotation. Patient repertoires were compared against about a dozen previously published healthy control repertoires from donors aged 6 to 25 years. A subset of samples was prepared in parallel using single-end sample barcoding, then pooled and co-amplified after Illumina adapter ligation. The paper's findings and limits, for the study overall: The control group was slightly older than the multiple sclerosis patient group. About five TRBV segments, including TRBV5-6, TRBV5-1 and TRBV20-1, were significantly more frequent in patients than controls. Significantly lower normalized Chao1 diversity was found in multiple sclerosis patients than in controls, suggesting substantial peripheral T-cell clonal expansion. When samples were clustered directly using the F measure, samples prepared in the same batch co-clustered strongly, which prompted a batch-effect correction.

The library came from PCR. Instrument used: Illumina HiSeq 2500. To reduce PCR and sequencing biases, unique molecular identifiers were incorporated into the TCR beta cDNA libraries. Approximately 500,000 cDNA molecules were obtained per 1 to 10 million input T cells, so each molecule approximated one T cell. The same protocol used for the earlier healthy control dataset was applied to prepare and sequence the patient libraries. Samples belonging to the same batch were prepared together, multiplexed and sequenced on a shared HiSeq lane. Per the authors' processing: Raw barcoded reads were processed with MIGEC, discarding single-read molecular identifier groups before consensus assembly and CDR3 extraction. Clonotype tables were post-analysed with VDJtools, normalizing diversity by down-sampling all datasets to the smallest sample size. In repertoire overlap clustering, CDR3 amino acid sequences, but not nucleotide sequences, were matched to correct batch-related cross-sample contamination. The public reads were run again by TCRdb, first through fastp at Q25 and then through MiXCR, and only productive beta chains were kept. Each CDR3 protein appears once, grouped with its most common genes and DNA. The V and J calls here are based on TCRdb, not the publication. This sample lists more than 350,000 distinct CDR3 sequences; 39% were detected once. Of the sample, 6.5% to 8% is held by the ten largest clones.

To demonstrate the VDJtools post-analysis software, TCR beta repertoires were profiled from the peripheral blood of roughly 12 young patients with multiple sclerosis. The patients with multiple sclerosis were children and adolescents between about 6 and 15 years of age. As for this clonotype: The specificity of this receptor is unknown. No qualities accompany the bases; no much larger clone lies one base away.

V loses 3 bases at its end and J loses 2 bases; junction bases beyond the gene matches: 9. The CDR3 goes from the cysteine to the phenylalanine over 16 residues. Only the CDR3 region is kept as DNA, spanning 48 bases read in frame from base 1. The germline V gene specifies MRHNA as CDR1 and SNTAGT as CDR2. Rearrangement joined TRBV6-4 to TRBJ2-7, with 8 bases matching TRBD2. Sequencing used blood. The TCR was taken from a girl aged 2 to 9 with multiple sclerosis. The CDR3 region: CASSDLAGRAPYEQYF. The sequence in DNA is TGTGCCAGCAGTGATTTAGCGGGACGGGCCCCCTACGAGCAGTACTTC.